This TCR beta chain was captured by sequencing in a study of blood T cell repertoires in COVID-19. Repertoires were generated with immunoSEQ multiplex PCR, while TCRdb's copy carries only in-frame clones and drops some. The sample includes roughly 280,000 clones, roughly nine tenths seen only once; the top ten take less than 2.5%. The CDR3 extends over 13 amino acids. V was clipped by 5 bases and J by 6 bases, with 14 bases between them. From germline, CDR1 is SGHTA and CDR2 FQGNSA. This chain connects TRBV7-2 to TRBJ2-7, with a tentative D call TRBD2 (5 bases). The sample was peripheral blood. The clonotype was recovered from a man between 50 and 59 years old with acute or convalescent COVID-19. The CDR3 sequence: CASSPNSAAEQYF. CDR3 DNA: TGTGCCAGCAGCCCTAACTCAGCGGCCGAGCAGTACTTC.